The source of this T cell receptor (beta chain) is a study of blood T cell repertoires in COVID-19. Germline values: CDR1 GTSNPN, CDR2 SVGIG (reference sequence). CDR3 length: 13 residues. J was trimmed by 8 bases and V by 3 bases; bases with no gene match: 5. In the original workflow: Amplified reference gene primers provided the basis for estimating nucleated cell counts. Profiling relied on immunoSEQ multiplex PCR, and the TCRdb table lists in-frame clones only, not all of them. V and J calls and clone size are those listed in that table; D and trimming were worked out from the DNA. The top ten clones hold under 7% of a sample with approximately 100,000 clones, approximately 85% of them seen once.

Sequenced material: peripheral blood. The chain joins TRBV30 to TRBJ2-1; 9 positions match TRBD2. The origin of this receptor is a woman aged 60-75 years with acute or convalescent COVID-19. CDR3 residues: CAWRVAGVYEQFF. CDR3 coding DNA: TGTGCCTGGAGGGTAGCGGGAGTCTATGAGCAGTTCTTC.